This T cell receptor beta chain was retrieved from a study of neurological immune-mediated disorders. Study results and limitations: Across subjects, expanded clones had no CDR3 amino acid sequences in common, pointing to private repertoires in all groups. It was HTLV-1-associated myelopathy that showed the most TCR clonal expansion, while multiple sclerosis showed the least, falling below healthy controls.

Synthesis of cDNA used 5'RACE (with 10-nucleotide random UMIs). TCRdb re-called the 5' RACE reads through MiXCR, storing one row per CDR3 protein. The sample lists some 25,000 distinct CDR3 sequences, approximately 7% occurring once. The sample holds many counts of this clonotype. Its antigen is unidentified. The unsorted libraries originated from 2 million PBMCs kept at -80 C. This clonotype was obtained from a woman between 35 and 50 years old in good health. Sequenced: PBMCs.

The CDR3 nucleotides read TGCAGTGCTAGAACCGGGACTGGTAACAATGAGCAGTTCTTC. Its translation: CSARTGTGNNEQFF. V gene TRBV20-1 combines with J gene TRBJ2-1, with D tentatively TRBD2 (6 bases). Germline assignment: CDR1 DFQATT and CDR2 SNEGSKA (reference sequence). The CDR3 is 14 residues long. V lost 2 bases to trimming and J lost 5 bases, with 13 bases between them.